This is a list of T cell receptor beta chains from one sample in a study of circulating and synovial CD4+ cells in juvenile arthritis. Assay used: immunoSEQ multiplex PCR; TCRdb lists only in-frame clones, some missing. The data contain 30,000 to 40,000 clones, about 95% of them seen just once; the ten biggest clones take up approximately 0.18%. Sequenced material: CD4+ T cells from blood. The receptors were sampled from a human donor with juvenile idiopathic arthritis. CDR3s include the opening cysteine and the closing phenylalanine or tryptophan. D genes are given only for firm matches. The size field is filled for only some rows; it gives once, few, many or a size class.

TRBD1	TRBJ1-1	-	TRBV10-3	TGTGCCATCAGTGGACAACAGGGGAGTGAAGCTTTCTTT	CAISGQQGSEAFF
TRBD1	TRBJ2-2	-	TRBV5-6	TGTGCCAGCGGACAGGGTCCCTCCGCCACCGGGGAGCTGTTTTTT	CASGQGPSATGELFF
-	TRBJ2-1	-	TRBV4-3	TGCGCCAGCAGCCAAGAAGGTCAAGCGGGTCATGAGCAGTTCTTC	CASSQEGQAGHEQFF
-	TRBJ1-4	-	TRBV5-4	TGTGCCAGCAGCTCGAAAGGGGGTGGAAATGAAAAACTGTTTTTT	CASSSKGGGNEKLFF
TRBD1	TRBJ2-3	-	TRBV5-1	TGCGCCAGCAGTGGGACAGGGCCCCCCAATACGCAGTATTTT	CASSGTGPPNTQYF
-	TRBJ1-1	once	TRBV6-5	TGTGCCAGCAGTTACTCCGGTTTGGCGGTCACTGAAGCTTTCTTT	CASSYSGLAVTEAFF
-	TRBJ1-5	few	TRBV18	TGTGCCAGCTCGGCTGATAATCAGCCCCAGCATTTT	CASSADNQPQHF
-	TRBJ2-7	-	TRBV2	TGTGCCAGCAGTTTCGACATCCTCAGCTCCTACGAGCAGTACTTC	CASSFDILSSYEQYF
-	TRBJ1-5	-	TRBV28	TGTGCCAGCAGCACAGGGTTCTCCTTCCCCCCCAGACTAAATCAGCCCCAGCATTTT	CASSTGFSFPPRLNQPQHF
TRBD1	TRBJ2-1	-	TRBV9	TGTGCCAGCAGCCCCGGCCCCGGGACAGGTTACAATGAGCAGTTCTTC	CASSPGPGTGYNEQFF
-	TRBJ2-5	-	TRBV28	TGTGCCAGCAGTTCACTCCGGGACTGGCAAGAGACCCAGTACTTC	CASSSLRDWQETQYF
TRBD1	TRBJ1-6	-	TRBV19	TGTGCCAGTACCGACAGGGCGGGCTATAATTCACCCCTCCACTTT	CASTDRAGYNSPLHF
TRBD1	TRBJ1-2	-	TRBV29-1	TGCAGCGTTGAAACAGGGGGAGGCTATGGCTACACCTTC	CSVETGGGYGYTF
-	TRBJ1-1	-	TRBV9	TGTGCCAGCAGCGTAGCGGGGGACACTGAAGCTTTCTTT	CASSVAGDTEAFF
-	TRBJ1-3	-	TRBV18	TGTGCCAGCTCACCACCCTCAGGATTAGGAAACACCATATATTTT	CASSPPSGLGNTIYF
-	TRBJ1-2	-	TRBV28	TGTGCCAGCAGTTTATTGGAGTCGGGCTATGGCTACACCTTC	CASSLLESGYGYTF
TRBD2	TRBJ2-2	-	TRBV29-1	TGCAGCGTTGATACCACTAGCGGGGGGGTCACCGGGGAGCTGTTTTTT	CSVDTTSGGVTGELFF
-	TRBJ1-5	-	TRBV6-5	TGTGCCAGCAACATGGAGGGCCAGCCCCAGCATTTT	CASNMEGQPQHF
-	TRBJ2-7	-	TRBV7-2	TGTGCCAGCACCGTGCGGCGAGACTACGAGCAGTACTTC	CASTVRRDYEQYF
-	TRBJ1-3	once	TRBV4-2	TGTGCCAGCAGCCAAGGATTCGCCGCCGATGCGGGAAACACCATATATTTT	CASSQGFAADAGNTIYF
TRBD2	TRBJ2-1	-	TRBV28	TGTGCCAGCAGTTTAGGTTTAGCGGGAGGAGCTGAGCAGTTCTTC	CASSLGLAGGAEQFF
-	TRBJ1-1	-	TRBV30	TGTGCCTGGAGTACAGCGAACACTGAAGCTTTCTTT	CAWSTANTEAFF
TRBD1	TRBJ1-4	-	TRBV9	TGTGCCAGCAGCGTTGACAGGGGGGAAAAACTGTTTTTT	CASSVDRGEKLFF
-	TRBJ1-5	-	TRBV6-5	TGTGCCAGCAGTTACCGGTTTAGCAATCAGCCCCAGCATTTT	CASSYRFSNQPQHF
-	TRBJ2-7	-	TRBV11-2	TGTGCCAGCAGCTCAACATACGAGCAGTACTTC	CASSSTYEQYF
TRBD1	TRBJ1-5	once	TRBV30	TGTGCCTGGGCTGGACAGGTCGGTCAGCCCCAGCATTTT	CAWAGQVGQPQHF
TRBD1	TRBJ1-2	once	TRBV7-2	TGTGCCAGCAGCCCGGCGGGACAGACTAACTATGGCTACACCTTC	CASSPAGQTNYGYTF
-	TRBJ2-1	-	TRBV7-9	TGTGCCAGCAGCTTTAGTAAATACCTCGACAATGAGCAGTTCTTC	CASSFSKYLDNEQFF
TRBD1	TRBJ1-3	-	TRBV29-1	TGCAGCGTTGAAGATCGGGACAGGGGGCTTGGAAACACCATATATTTT	CSVEDRDRGLGNTIYF
-	TRBJ1-6	-	TRBV5-4	TGTGCCAGCAGCGCATCAAGGAGCTCCTATAATTCCCCCCTCCACTTT	CASSASRSSYNSPLHF
-	TRBJ1-1	-	TRBV7-9	TGTGCCAGCATGAGTACAGGCAACACTGAAGCTTTCTTT	CASMSTGNTEAFF
-	TRBJ1-1	few	TRBV9	TGTGCCAGTAGTCGGGTCCCCGGGAACACTGAAGCTTTCTTT	CASSRVPGNTEAFF
TRBD2	TRBJ2-3	-	TRBV9	TGTGCCAGCAGCGGGGCAGGTACTAGCGGGTCAGATACGCAGTATTTT	CASSGAGTSGSDTQYF
TRBD2	TRBJ2-3	-	TRBV5-4	TGTGCCAGCAGCTTGGCCCGGCCGGGGGGGAGCACAGATACGCAGTATTTT	CASSLARPGGSTDTQYF
TRBD1	TRBJ2-4	-	TRBV25-1	TGTGCCAGCAGTGAGTTTTCAGGGACAGGAAAGGGAAACATTCAGTACTTC	CASSEFSGTGKGNIQYF
-	TRBJ2-6	-	TRBV5-6	TGTGCCAGCAGCTTGGCTGGTAGTAGCGATGGGGCCAACGTCCTGACTTTC	CASSLAGSSDGANVLTF
TRBD1	TRBJ1-6	-	TRBV13	TGTGCCAGCAGGCGACAGGGTCGGACTTCACCCCTCCACTTT	CASRRQGRTSPLHF
-	TRBJ2-2	-	TRBV11-2	TGTGCCAGCAGCTCTGGGACTCCCACCGGGGAGCTGTTTTTT	CASSSGTPTGELFF
-	TRBJ1-2	-	TRBV9	TGTGCCAGCAGCGTAGACGGAGGGTTCGGAGGTCACTGGTATGGCTACACCTTC	CASSVDGGFGGHWYGYTF
-	TRBJ2-7	-	TRBV7-2	TGTGCCAGCAGCTTAGAGACTATCGCGGAGCAGTACTTC	CASSLETIAEQYF
TRBD2	TRBJ2-3	-	TRBV5-4	TGTGCCAGCAGCGCGGGGCTAGCGGGGGCCTTTAGCACAGATACGCAGTATTTT	CASSAGLAGAFSTDTQYF
-	TRBJ2-6	-	TRBV6-1	TGTGCCAGCAGTGGGAGAATTTGGGTCTCTGGGGCCAACGTCCTGACTTTC	CASSGRIWVSGANVLTF
-	TRBJ1-4	-	TRBV5-5	TGTGCCAGCAGCAGACAGCTGCTTAATGAAAAACTGTTTTTT	CASSRQLLNEKLFF
TRBD2	TRBJ2-1	-	TRBV6-1	TGTGCCAGCAGTGAAGGTGGCGGGGGCTCCTACAATGAGCAGTTCTTC	CASSEGGGGSYNEQFF
-	TRBJ1-3	-	TRBV5-1	TGCGCCAGCAGCTCCCGGGTCGGTGGAAACACCATATATTTT	CASSSRVGGNTIYF
TRBD2	TRBJ2-2	-	TRBV6-5	TGTGCCAGCAGTCGGACTAGCGGGAGCACCGGGGAGCTGTTTTTT	CASSRTSGSTGELFF
TRBD1	TRBJ1-1	-	TRBV28	TGTGCCAGCAGTTTATTCAGACAGGGATCTTTGTATCGCGCTGAAGCTTTCTTT	CASSLFRQGSLYRAEAFF
TRBD2	TRBJ2-7	-	TRBV4-2	TGTGCCAGCAGCCAGCGGCGGGAGCCGACCTACGAGCAGTACTTC	CASSQRREPTYEQYF
TRBD1	TRBJ1-1	-	TRBV7-9	TGTGCCAGCAGCTCGGAGCGCAGGGGGGTTGTAAAAGCTTTCTTT	CASSSERRGVVKAFF
-	TRBJ2-7	-	TRBV7-3	TGTGCCAGCAGCTTAGTGGAGGGCTACGAGCAGTACTTC	CASSLVEGYEQYF
-	TRBJ1-2	once	TRBV19	TGTGCCAGTAGTATGGAGAACTATGGCTACACCTTC	CASSMENYGYTF
TRBD1	TRBJ2-2	-	TRBV2	TGTGCCAGCAAAATAGGACAGGCTAGCACCGGGGAGCTGTTTTTT	CASKIGQASTGELFF
-	TRBJ2-7	-	TRBV14	TGTGCCAGCAGCAACGGGGTTTATGATGAGCAGTACTTC	CASSNGVYDEQYF
-	TRBJ2-7	-	TRBV30	TGTGCCTGGAGTCCCGCCTTAGGCGGGTCCTACGAGCAGTACTTC	CAWSPALGGSYEQYF
TRBD2	TRBJ2-1	-	TRBV6-4	TGTGCCAGCAGTGCCACTCGACTAGCGGGAGGCATGCAGTTCTTC	CASSATRLAGGMQFF